Shown below are 25 T cell receptor beta chains from a single sample sequenced in a study of T cells in Graves' hyperthyroidism and ophthalmopathy. The CDR3 regions of TCR beta were amplified from RNA transcripts. The TCR CDR3 first-round RT-PCR relied on the HTBI primer set. TCRdb re-called the multiplex PCR reads through MiXCR, storing one row per CDR3 protein. The table has roughly 740,000 distinct CDR3 sequences, over 15% seen once. The sequenced sample consisted of blood. The receptor set was obtained from a man aged 18 to 29 with Graves' hyperthyroidism.

Concerning this clonotype itself: A much larger clone differs by one base, so this may be a read error. The gene calls are TRBV9 and TRBJ2-6; TRBD1 is a possible D gene (6 bases). The germline gives CDR1 SGDLS, CDR2 YYNGEE. The V end lost 0 bases, the J end lost 2 bases, and 9 bases lay between the germline ends. There are 16 residues in the CDR3. The DNA for the CDR3 is TGTGCCAGCAGCGTAGCCAGGGGCGCTGGGGCCAACGTCCTGACTTTC. Residues: CASSVARGAGANVLTF. Full variable domain (rest looked up from reference TRBV9 and TRBJ2-6): DSGVTQTPKHLITATGQRVTLRCSPRSGDLSVYWYQQSLDQGLQFLIQYYNGEERAKGNILERFSAQQFPDLHSELNLSSLELGDSALYFCASSVARGAGANVLTFGAGSRLTVL.

The chain uses TRBV12-3 or TRBV12-4 and TRBJ2-7; maybe TRBD2 (5 bases). V shed 3 bases and J shed 6 bases, with 15 bases lying between them. This CDR3 is built from 14 residues. The CDR3, as DNA: TGTGCCAGCAGTTTGGAGGTTCCCGCAGGCGAGCAGTACTTC. This codes for CASSLEVPAGEQYF.

The CDR3 loop reads CASSSPGTEYSNQPQHF. CDR3 nucleotides: TGTGCCAGCAGCTCTCCCGGGACTGAATATAGCAATCAGCCCCAGCATTTT. This chain connects TRBV7-2 to TRBJ1-5, with D perhaps matching TRBD1 (5 bases). V was pared by 4 bases and J by 0 bases, with 16 bases between. Per the germline V gene, CDR1 is SGHTA and CDR2 is FQGNSA. CDR3 length: 17 amino acids.

The CDR3 DNA follows: TGTGCCTGGGGACAGGGAACGGGCGAGCAGTTCTTC. Protein: CAWGQGTGEQFF. The V gene is TRBV2, the J gene TRBJ2-1; 9 positions match TRBD1. The J segment lost 10 bases and the V segment lost 11 bases, leaving 9 bases of the junction unmatched. CDR3 size: 12 residues. Germline V lookup: CDR1 SNHLY, CDR2 FYNNEI.

This clonotype was seen a few times. This chain links TRBV19 with TRBJ1-1; tentatively, D is TRBD1 (5 bases). V was trimmed by 3 bases and J by 4 bases, leaving 15 bases between them. Per the germline V gene, CDR1 is LNHDA and CDR2 is SQIVND (reference sequence). This CDR3 has 15 amino acids. The CDR3 coding sequence is TGTGCCAGTAGTATGGCCCTGTCAGGGCCCACTGAAGCTTTCTTT. It is translated as CASSMALSGPTEAFF.

There are many counts of this clonotype. CDR3 amino acids: CASSVDPWAGGEDTQYF. The CDR3 DNA sequence: TGTGCCAGCAGCGTAGACCCCTGGGCTGGAGGGGAAGATACGCAGTATTTT. The chain carries TRBV9 and TRBJ2-3; D is perhaps TRBD2 (6 bases). This CDR3 is 17 amino acids long. Germline V gene sequence: CDR1 SGDLS, CDR2 YYNGEE. V shed 0 bases and J shed 5 bases, with 19 bases lying between them.

This clonotype was recorded a few times. The chain uses TRBV29-1 and TRBJ2-3, with unresolved D. V was trimmed by 1 base and J by 0 bases, leaving 11 bases between them. The CDR3 extends over 15 amino acids. Germline-derived CDR1 and CDR2 are SQVTM and ANQGSEA. The CDR3 nucleotides are TGCAGCGTTGAAGCCCGCGGTGGAAGCACAGATACGCAGTATTTT. Its translation is CSVEARGGSTDTQYF.

The chain recombines TRBV7-2 with TRBJ2-7, with unresolved D. V was cut by 5 bases and J by 4 bases, with 6 bases left in between. The CDR3 consists of 11 residues. Germline lookup yields CDR1 SGHTA and CDR2 FQGNSA. The CDR3 DNA sequence: TGTGCCAGCAGCACCGAGTACGAGCAGTACTTC. It specifies CASSTEYEQYF.

The chain carries TRBV20-1 and TRBJ2-1; D ambiguous. Deletions cut 3 bases from V and 2 bases from J, with 11 bases between. CDR1 DFQATT and CDR2 SNEGSKA come from the germline V gene (reference sequence). This CDR3 contains 14 residues. The CDR3 region has the DNA TGCAGTGCTAGGGGGAATTGGGCCTACAATGAGCAGTTCTTC. It encodes CSARGNWAYNEQFF.

This clonotype showed up many times. CDR3 sequence reads: CSASGGRQLSYNEQFF. In DNA, the CDR3 is TGCAGTGCTAGTGGGGGGAGACAGCTCTCCTACAATGAGCAGTTCTTC. The J gene is TRBJ2-1, the V gene TRBV20-1; D possibly corresponds to TRBD2 (6 bases). The CDR3 extends over 16 amino acids. V shed 3 bases and J shed 0 bases, with 15 bases lying between them. CDR1 is DFQATT, CDR2 SNEGSKA, per germline (reference sequence).

This clonotype was seen ten or more times. The J gene is TRBJ1-1, the V gene TRBV28, with D perhaps TRBD1 (6 bases). Trimming removed 7 bases at V and 4 bases at J, with 19 bases between. Germline assignment: CDR1 MDHEN and CDR2 SYDVKM. The CDR3 is made up of 15 amino acids. The CDR3 protein is CASTIYRVGGTEAFF. Written as DNA, the CDR3 is TGTGCCAGCACCATCTACAGGGTCGGGGGCACTGAAGCTTTCTTT.

The chain combines TRBV15 with TRBJ1-5, with D unresolved. The V gene's germline CDR1 is LNHNV and CDR2 YYDKDF (reference sequence). The CDR3 has 15 residues. The ends were cut back, 1 base at V and 3 bases at J, with 10 bases in the middle. The CDR3 region has the DNA TGTGCCACCAGCAGAGGCGGAACGGCCAATCAGCCCCAGCATTTT. It translates to CATSRGGTANQPQHF.

This clonotype was counted once. V and J are TRBV5-6 and TRBJ2-6; D gene unclear. Germline V gene data show CDR1 as SGHDT and CDR2 as YYEEEE. This CDR3 is built from 15 residues. The V gene lost 2 bases and the J gene lost 0 bases, with 6 bases spanning the gap. As DNA, the CDR3 is TGTGCCAGCAGCTTCCTGAGCTCTGGGGCCAACGTCCTGACTTTC. Translating it yields CASSFLSSGANVLTF.

This clonotype was detected ten times or more. The chain carries TRBV12-3 or TRBV12-4 and TRBJ2-5; possibly TRBD2 for D (5 bases). Deletions cut 6 bases from V and 5 bases from J, with 16 bases between. CDR3 size: 14 residues. The CDR3 DNA reads TGTGCCAGCAGCTCTTTGGAGGTCCGGGAGACCCAGTACTTC. It encodes CASSSLEVRETQYF.

This clonotype has at least ten counts. This chain connects TRBV9 to TRBJ1-1; D may be TRBD1 (6 bases). The germline gives CDR1 SGDLS, CDR2 YYNGEE. The germline V and J ends were trimmed by 0 bases and 5 bases, with 14 bases remaining between them. The CDR3 spans 15 residues. This chain's CDR3 is CASSVGRGTGTEAFF. In nucleotides, the CDR3 is TGTGCCAGCAGCGTAGGTAGGGGGACGGGAACTGAAGCTTTCTTT. Filled out from reference TRBV9 and TRBJ1-1, the complete variable domain reads DSGVTQTPKHLITATGQRVTLRCSPRSGDLSVYWYQQSLDQGLQFLIQYYNGEERAKGNILERFSAQQFPDLHSELNLSSLELGDSALYFCASSVGRGTGTEAFFGQGTRLTVV.

This clonotype was seen repeatedly, ten times or more. V is TRBV5-5 and J is TRBJ2-7, with TRBD2 matching over 9 bases. Germline V gene lookup returns CDR1 SGHKS and CDR2 YYEKEE (reference sequence). J lost 9 bases, V lost 0 bases, and 7 bases had no gene match. CDR3 length: 14 amino acids. DNA of the CDR3: TGTGCCAGCAGCTTGGCTAGCGGGACCACGGGGCAGTACTTC. Encoded protein: CASSLASGTTGQYF. The full variable domain, rest sourced from reference TRBV5-5 and TRBJ2-7, is DAGVTQSPTHLIKTRGQQVTLRCSPISGHKSVSWYQQVLGQGPQFIFQYYEKEERGRGNFPDRFSARQFPNYSSELNVNALLLGDSALYLCASSLASGTTGQYFGPGTRLTVT.

About this clonotype itself: This may stem from a read error, because a much larger clone lies one nucleotide away. The chain couples TRBV11-3 to TRBJ2-2, with D unresolved. Germline V lookup: CDR1 SGHNT, CDR2 YENEEA. V lost 0 bases, J lost 5 bases, and 4 bases lay in between. The length of the CDR3 is 13 residues. The CDR3 sequence: CASSLDLTGELFF. The CDR3 nucleotides read TGTGCCAGCAGCTTAGATTTAACCGGGGAGCTGTTTTTT.

This clonotype came up many times. The CDR3 reads CASSLDRVDYTEAFF. Here the CDR3 DNA reads TGTGCCAGCTCCCTCGACAGGGTGGATTACACTGAAGCTTTCTTT. V usage is TRBV18 and J usage is TRBJ1-1; 7 bases are shared with TRBD1. V trimming: 6 bases; J trimming: 3 bases; junction bases outside the gene matches: 10. The V gene's germline CDR1 is KGHSH and CDR2 LQKENI. The CDR3 length is 15 residues.

Turning to this clonotype: A single base separates this from a much larger clone, so it may be a read error. The V and J genes are TRBV20-1 and TRBJ2-7; 9 positions match TRBD1. CDR3 size: 13 residues. Germline-derived CDR1 and CDR2 are DFQATT and SNEGSKA (reference sequence). CDR3 bases: TGCAGTGCCATGGACAGGGGAACATACGAGCGGTACTTC. Amino acid sequence: CSAMDRGTYERYF.

V is TRBV4-1 and J is TRBJ2-1, with 8 bases matching TRBD2. CDR1 and CDR2 (germline): MGHRA, YSYEKL. J lost 2 bases, V lost 1 base, and 1 base had no gene match. This CDR3 is 15 amino acids long. Here the CDR3 reads CASSQGGLAYNEQFF. CDR3 in DNA: TGCGCCAGCAGCCAAGGGGGACTAGCCTACAATGAGCAGTTCTTC.

This clonotype was detected ten times or more. The CDR3 here is CASSPDSPSAETQYF. DNA for the CDR3: TGTGCCAGCAGTCCGGACTCCCCCTCGGCGGAGACCCAGTACTTC. The chain joins TRBV28 to TRBJ2-5, with TRBD2 as a possible D gene (5 bases). The CDR3 totals 15 residues. Per the germline V gene, CDR1 is MDHEN and CDR2 is SYDVKM. Trimming removed 5 bases from V and 5 bases from J, with 18 bases in between.

This clonotype occurred many times. The gene calls are TRBV28 and TRBJ1-1; D unclear. V lost 3 bases to trimming and J lost 3 bases, with 11 bases between them. The CDR3 is 14 amino acids. Germline V gene sequence: CDR1 MDHEN, CDR2 SYDVKM. This CDR3 reads CASSFRTVHTEAFF. The CDR3 DNA is TGTGCCAGCAGTTTCCGGACCGTACACACTGAAGCTTTCTTT. Combining the CDR3 with reference TRBV28 and TRBJ1-1 gives the whole variable domain DVKVTQSSRYLVKRTGEKVFLECVQDMDHENMFWYRQDPGLGLRLIYFSYDVKMKEKGDIPEGYSVSREKKERFSLILESASTNQTSMYLCASSFRTVHTEAFFGQGTRLTVV.

The chain employs TRBV4-2 and TRBJ2-7; 14 bases match TRBD2. The CDR3 spans 18 residues. V lost 4 bases, J lost 0 bases, and 8 bases stayed unmatched. The germline V gene has CDR1 LGHNA and CDR2 YNFKEQ. CDR3 in amino acids: CASSLYTGTSGSSYEQYF. The CDR3 nucleotides read TGTGCCAGCAGCCTTTATACCGGGACTAGCGGGAGCTCCTACGAGCAGTACTTC.

This clonotype was detected ten times or more. This chain joins TRBV12-3 or TRBV12-4 and TRBJ2-5; TRBD2 might be the D (7 bases). V was pared by 6 bases and J by 5 bases, with 16 bases between. The CDR3 runs 14 residues. The chain's CDR3 is CASSLSGGGETQYF. CDR3 DNA: TGTGCCAGCAGCTTATCGGGGGGCGGGGAGACCCAGTACTTC.

This sequence joins TRBV6-5 and TRBJ1-4; D remains unclear. V dropped 2 bases and J dropped 4 bases, with 11 bases sitting between them. CDR1 and CDR2 from the germline V gene are MNHEY and SVGAGI. The CDR3 sequence is 15 residues long. DNA for the CDR3: TGTGCCAGCAGTTACGCGGACGGCGGTAATGAAAAACTGTTTTTT. Translating gives CASSYADGGNEKLFF.